The present entry profiles one T cell receptor beta chain with its context. Only in-frame clones appear in the TCRdb table, and some are missing; sequencing was by immunoSEQ multiplex PCR. The sample has some 120,000 clones, more than 70% seen once. This specimen belongs to a study of control samples from healthy donors and cancer patients. The V gene's germline CDR1 is SGHAT and CDR2 FQNNGV. The CDR3 sequence is 15 residues long. Trimming shortened V by 4 bases and J by 1 base, and 13 bases separated the two germline ends. This chain links TRBV11-2 with TRBJ1-1; maybe TRBD1 (6 bases). Sample: blood. This TCR derives from a man aged 55-75 years in good health. CDR3: CASSSWTASNTEAFF. The CDR3 nucleotides are TGTGCCAGCAGCTCTTGGACAGCATCGAACACTGAAGCTTTCTTT.